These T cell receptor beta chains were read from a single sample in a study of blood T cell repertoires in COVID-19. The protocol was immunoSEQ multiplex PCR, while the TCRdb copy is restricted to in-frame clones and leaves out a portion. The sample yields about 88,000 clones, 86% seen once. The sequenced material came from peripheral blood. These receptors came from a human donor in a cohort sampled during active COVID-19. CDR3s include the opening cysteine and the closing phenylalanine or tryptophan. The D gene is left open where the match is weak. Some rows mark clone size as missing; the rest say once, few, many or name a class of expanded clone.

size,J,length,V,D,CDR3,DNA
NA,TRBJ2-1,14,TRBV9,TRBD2,CASNLAGEHNEQFF,TGTGCCAGCAACTTAGCGGGAGAGCACAATGAGCAGTTCTTC
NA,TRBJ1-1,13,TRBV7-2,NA,CASSKLMNTEAFF,TGTGCCAGCAGCAAACTGATGAACACTGAAGCTTTCTTT
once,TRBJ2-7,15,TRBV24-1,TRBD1,CATSQTGGAGHEQYF,TGTGCCACCAGTCAAACAGGGGGCGCCGGTCACGAGCAGTACTTC
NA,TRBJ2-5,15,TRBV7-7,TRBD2,CASSLDGGAFETQYF,TGTGCCAGCAGCTTAGACGGGGGGGCCTTTGAGACCCAGTACTTC
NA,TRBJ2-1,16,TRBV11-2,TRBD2,CASSSASGDPYNEQFF,TGTGCCAGCAGCTCAGCTAGCGGCGACCCCTACAATGAGCAGTTCTTC
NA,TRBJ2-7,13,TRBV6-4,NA,CAPPGLSSYEQYF,TGTGCCCCGCCAGGACTATCCTCCTACGAGCAGTACTTC
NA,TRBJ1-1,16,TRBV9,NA,CASSVSTENMNTEAFF,TGTGCCAGCAGCGTCTCAACAGAGAACATGAACACTGAAGCTTTCTTT
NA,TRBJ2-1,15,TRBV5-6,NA,CASSLITSSYNEQFF,TGTGCCAGCAGCTTGATCACGAGCTCCTACAATGAGCAGTTCTTC
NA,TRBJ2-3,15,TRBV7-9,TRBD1,CASSFRTGLTDTQYF,TGTGCCAGCAGCTTCCGGACAGGTCTCACAGATACGCAGTATTTT
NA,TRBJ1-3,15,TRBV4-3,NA,CASSQDWAGGNTIYF,TGCGCCAGCAGCCAAGATTGGGCGGGAGGAAACACCATATATTTT
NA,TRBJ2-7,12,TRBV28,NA,CASSSSRDEQYF,TGTGCCAGCAGTAGTTCCCGCGACGAGCAGTACTTC
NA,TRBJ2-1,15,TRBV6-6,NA,CASSSIAFSYNEQFF,TGTGCCAGCAGTTCTATAGCGTTTTCCTACAATGAGCAGTTCTTC
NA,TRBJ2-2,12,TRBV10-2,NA,CASRVGDGELFF,TGCGCCAGCAGGGTCGGGGACGGGGAGCTGTTTTTT
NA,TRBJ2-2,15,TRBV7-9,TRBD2,CASSQDQRGTGELFF,TGTGCCAGCAGTCAAGACCAGCGGGGCACCGGGGAGCTGTTTTTT
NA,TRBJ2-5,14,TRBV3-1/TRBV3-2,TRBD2,CAPGGGAISETQYF,TGTGCGCCGGGGGGGGGCGCGATTTCGGAGACCCAGTACTTC
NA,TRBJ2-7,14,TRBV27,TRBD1,CASSPGQVSYEQYF,TGTGCCAGCAGTCCGGGACAGGTCTCCTACGAGCAGTACTTC
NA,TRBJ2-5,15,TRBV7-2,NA,CASSSRAQKGETQYF,TGTGCCAGCAGCAGTAGGGCACAAAAGGGGGAGACCCAGTACTTC
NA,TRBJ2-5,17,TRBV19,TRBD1,CASSINRGPIYQETQYF,TGTGCCAGTAGTATAAACAGGGGGCCCATATACCAAGAGACCCAGTACTTC
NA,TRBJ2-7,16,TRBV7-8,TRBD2,CASSLGASGSSYEQYF,TGTGCCAGCAGCTTAGGAGCTAGCGGGAGTTCCTACGAGCAGTACTTC
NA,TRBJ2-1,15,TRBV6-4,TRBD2,CASSVSASGYNEQFF,TGTGCCAGCAGTGTATCGGCTAGCGGATACAATGAGCAGTTCTTC
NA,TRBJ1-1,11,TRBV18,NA,CASSRDNEAFF,TGTGCCAGCTCAAGGGACAATGAAGCTTTCTTT
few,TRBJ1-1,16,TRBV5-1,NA,CASSSDPGTQNTEAFF,TGCGCCAGCAGCTCCGATCCCGGGACACAGAACACTGAAGCTTTCTTT
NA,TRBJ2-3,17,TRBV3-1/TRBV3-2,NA,CASSQDIWGGSTDTQYF,TGTGCCAGCAGCCAAGATATTTGGGGGGGCAGTACAGATACGCAGTATTTT
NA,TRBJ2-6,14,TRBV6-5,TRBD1,CASSPGQASNVLTF,TGTGCCAGCAGCCCCGGACAGGCTAGTAACGTCCTGACTTTC
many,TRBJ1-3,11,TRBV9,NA,CASSRGNTIYF,TGTGCCAGCAGCCGGGGAAACACCATATATTTT
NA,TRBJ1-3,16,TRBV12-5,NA,CASGFLPGRSGNTIYF,TGTGCTAGTGGTTTCCTCCCGGGGAGATCTGGAAACACCATATATTTT
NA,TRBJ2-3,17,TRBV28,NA,CASSGIGSSLSTDTQYF,TGTGCCAGCAGCGGAATTGGGAGCAGTCTTAGCACAGATACGCAGTATTTT
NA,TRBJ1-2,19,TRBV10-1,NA,CASSESSGLHRGGDYGYTF,TGCGCCAGCAGTGAGTCGTCGGGACTACACAGAGGGGGGGACTATGGCTACACCTTC
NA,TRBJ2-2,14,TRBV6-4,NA,CASSDSGDTGELFF,TGTGCCAGCAGTGACTCAGGGGACACCGGGGAGCTGTTTTTT
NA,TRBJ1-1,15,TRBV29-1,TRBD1,CSVVPRDRGNTEAFF,TGCAGCGTAGTGCCCAGGGACAGGGGGAACACTGAAGCTTTCTTT
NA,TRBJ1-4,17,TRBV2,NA,CASSEGLQTLTNEKLFF,TGTGCCAGCAGTGAGGGACTCCAGACCCTCACTAATGAAAAACTGTTTTTT
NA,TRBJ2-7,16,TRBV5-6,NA,CASSLGARAEFYEQYF,TGTGCCAGCAGCTTGGGGGCCAGGGCGGAATTCTACGAGCAGTACTTC
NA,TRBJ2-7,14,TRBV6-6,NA,CASSYQAESYEQYF,TGTGCCAGCAGTTACCAGGCAGAATCCTACGAGCAGTACTTC
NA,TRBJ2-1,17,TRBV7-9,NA,CASSKGHGELFYNEQFF,TGTGCCAGCAGCAAGGGACACGGGGAGTTATTCTACAATGAGCAGTTCTTC
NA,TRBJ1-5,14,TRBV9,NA,CASSVGDGNQPQHF,TGTGCCAGCAGCGTAGGAGACGGGAATCAGCCCCAGCATTTT
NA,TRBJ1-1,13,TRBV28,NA,CASSALPGTEAFF,TGTGCCAGCAGTGCCCTGCCGGGCACTGAAGCTTTCTTT
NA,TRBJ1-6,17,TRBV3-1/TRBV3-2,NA,CASSQGLGRTYNSPLHF,TGTGCCAGCAGCCAAGGGCTGGGGAGGACCTATAATTCACCCCTCCACTTT
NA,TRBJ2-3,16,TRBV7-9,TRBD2,CASSWGSGRPTDTQYF,TGTGCCAGCAGTTGGGGTAGCGGGAGGCCCACAGATACGCAGTATTTT
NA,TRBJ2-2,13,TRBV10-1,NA,CASPGSNTGELFF,TGCGCCAGCCCGGGGTCTAACACCGGGGAGCTGTTTTTT
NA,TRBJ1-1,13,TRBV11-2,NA,CASSSPGYTEAFF,TGTGCCAGCAGCTCACCGGGTTACACTGAAGCTTTCTTT
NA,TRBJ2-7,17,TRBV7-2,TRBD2,CASTLPRGAGGSYEQYF,TGTGCCAGCACCCTGCCGCGGGGTGCGGGGGGGAGCTACGAGCAGTACTTC
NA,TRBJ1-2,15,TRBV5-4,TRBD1,CASSLETGGNYGYTF,TGTGCCAGCAGCTTGGAGACAGGGGGAAACTATGGCTACACCTTC
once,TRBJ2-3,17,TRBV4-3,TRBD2,CASSQDGGLAGGDTQYF,TGCGCCAGCAGCCAAGATGGCGGGCTAGCGGGAGGAGATACGCAGTATTTT
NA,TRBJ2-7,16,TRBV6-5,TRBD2,CASSFSRTSVPYEQYF,TGTGCCAGCAGTTTCTCACGGACTAGCGTCCCCTACGAGCAGTACTTC
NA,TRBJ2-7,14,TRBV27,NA,CASSLDGDSYEQYF,TGTGCCAGCAGTTTAGACGGGGACTCCTACGAGCAGTACTTC
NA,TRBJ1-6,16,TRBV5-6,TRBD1,CASSIGTGRANSPLHF,TGTGCCAGCAGCATCGGGACAGGGAGAGCTAATTCACCCCTCCACTTT
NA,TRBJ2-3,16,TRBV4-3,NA,CASSYGSGTGTDTQYF,TGCGCCAGCAGCTATGGCTCGGGGACTGGCACAGATACGCAGTATTTT
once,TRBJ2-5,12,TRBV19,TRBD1,CASRQGPETQYF,TGTGCTTCACGACAGGGTCCCGAGACCCAGTACTTC
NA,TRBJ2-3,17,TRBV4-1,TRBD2,CASSQNPGTSRPDTQYF,TGCGCCAGCAGCCAGAACCCCGGGACTAGTCGCCCAGATACGCAGTATTTT
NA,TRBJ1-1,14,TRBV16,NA,CASSLSGEGTEAFF,TGTGCCAGCAGCCTCTCGGGCGAGGGCACTGAAGCTTTCTTT
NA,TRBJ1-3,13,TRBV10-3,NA,CATSEGQGNTIYF,TGTGCCACCTCGGAGGGGCAGGGAAACACCATATATTTT
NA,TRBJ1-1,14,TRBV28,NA,CACSPQGKYTEAFF,TGTGCCTGCAGCCCACAGGGTAAATACACTGAAGCTTTCTTT
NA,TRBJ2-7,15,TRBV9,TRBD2,CASSPRLAGVYEQYF,TGTGCCAGCAGCCCTCGACTAGCGGGAGTCTACGAGCAGTACTTC
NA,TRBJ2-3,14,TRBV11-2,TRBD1,CASSRTGHPDTQYF,TGTGCCAGCAGCAGGACAGGGCACCCAGATACGCAGTATTTT
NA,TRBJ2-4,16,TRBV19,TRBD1,CASSIGTALAKNIQYF,TGTGCCAGTAGTATCGGGACAGCCCTAGCCAAAAACATTCAGTACTTC